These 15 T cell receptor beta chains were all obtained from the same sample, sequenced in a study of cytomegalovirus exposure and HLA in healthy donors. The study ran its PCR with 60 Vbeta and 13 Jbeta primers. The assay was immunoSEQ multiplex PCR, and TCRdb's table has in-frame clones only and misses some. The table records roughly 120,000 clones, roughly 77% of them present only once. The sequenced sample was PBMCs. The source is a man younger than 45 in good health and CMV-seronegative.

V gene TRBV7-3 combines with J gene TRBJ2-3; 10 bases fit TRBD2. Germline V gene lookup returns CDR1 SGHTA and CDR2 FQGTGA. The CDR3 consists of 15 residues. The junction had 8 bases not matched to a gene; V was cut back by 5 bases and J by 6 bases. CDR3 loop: CASSPALAGYDTQYF. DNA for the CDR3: TGTGCCAGCAGCCCTGCACTAGCGGGGTATGATACGCAGTATTTT.

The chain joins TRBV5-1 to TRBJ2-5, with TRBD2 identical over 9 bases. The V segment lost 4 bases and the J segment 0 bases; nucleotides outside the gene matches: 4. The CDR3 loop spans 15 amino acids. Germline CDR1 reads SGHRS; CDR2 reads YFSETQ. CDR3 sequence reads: CASSDLAGHQETQYF. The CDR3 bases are TGCGCCAGCAGCGACCTAGCGGGGCACCAAGAGACCCAGTACTTC.

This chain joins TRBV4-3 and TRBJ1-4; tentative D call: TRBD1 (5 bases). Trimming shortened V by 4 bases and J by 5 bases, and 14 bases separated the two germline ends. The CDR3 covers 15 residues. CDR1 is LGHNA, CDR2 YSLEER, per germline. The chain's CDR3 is CASSPLGQVNEKLFF. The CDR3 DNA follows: TGCGCCAGCAGCCCCTTGGGGCAGGTAAATGAAAAACTGTTTTTT.

CDR3 in DNA: TGTGCCATCAAGCAGGGTTTGGGCACAGATACGCAGTATTTT. It is translated as CAIKQGLGTDTQYF. This chain connects TRBV10-3 to TRBJ2-3; weak D call: TRBD1 (5 bases). Germline V CDR1 and CDR2: ENHRY, SYGVKD. V lost 7 bases and J lost 1, with 12 bases in between. The length of the CDR3 is 14 residues.

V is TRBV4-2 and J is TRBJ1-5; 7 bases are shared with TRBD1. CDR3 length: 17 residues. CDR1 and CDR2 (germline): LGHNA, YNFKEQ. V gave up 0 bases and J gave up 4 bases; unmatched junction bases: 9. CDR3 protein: CASSQDRGQGENQPQHF. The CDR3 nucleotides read TGTGCCAGCAGCCAAGACCGCGGGCAGGGGGAGAATCAGCCCCAGCATTTT.

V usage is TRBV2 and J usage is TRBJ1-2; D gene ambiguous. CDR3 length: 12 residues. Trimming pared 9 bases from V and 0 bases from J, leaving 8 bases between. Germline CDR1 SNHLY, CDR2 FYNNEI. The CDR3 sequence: CARSSTNYGYTF. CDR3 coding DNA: TGTGCCAGGAGCTCTACTAACTATGGCTACACCTTC.

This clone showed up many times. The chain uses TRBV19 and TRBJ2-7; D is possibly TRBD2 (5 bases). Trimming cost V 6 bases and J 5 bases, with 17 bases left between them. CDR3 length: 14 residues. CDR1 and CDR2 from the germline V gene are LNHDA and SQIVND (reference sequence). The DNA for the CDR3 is TGTGCCAGTAGCCGCGGACTGTCCGTCGACGAGCAGTACTTC. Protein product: CASSRGLSVDEQYF.

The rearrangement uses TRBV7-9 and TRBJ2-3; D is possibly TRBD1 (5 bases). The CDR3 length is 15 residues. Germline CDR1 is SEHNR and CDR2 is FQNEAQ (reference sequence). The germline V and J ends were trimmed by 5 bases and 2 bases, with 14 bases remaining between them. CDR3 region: CASSAGQGYTDTQYF. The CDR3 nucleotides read TGTGCCAGCAGCGCCGGGCAGGGTTACACAGATACGCAGTATTTT.

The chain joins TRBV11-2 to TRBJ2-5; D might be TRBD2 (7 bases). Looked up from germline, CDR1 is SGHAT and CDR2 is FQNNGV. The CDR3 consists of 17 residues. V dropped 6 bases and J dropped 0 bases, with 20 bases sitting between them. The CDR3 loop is CASSLAGAGAYQETQYF. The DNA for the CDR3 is TGTGCCAGCAGTCTGGCGGGGGCGGGGGCCTACCAAGAGACCCAGTACTTC. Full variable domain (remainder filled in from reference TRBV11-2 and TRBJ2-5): EAGVAQSPRYKIIEKRQSVAFWCNPISGHATLYWYQQILGQGPKLLIQFQNNGVVDDSQLPKDRFSAERLKGVDSTLKIQPAKLEDSAVYLCASSLAGAGAYQETQYFGPGTRLLVL.

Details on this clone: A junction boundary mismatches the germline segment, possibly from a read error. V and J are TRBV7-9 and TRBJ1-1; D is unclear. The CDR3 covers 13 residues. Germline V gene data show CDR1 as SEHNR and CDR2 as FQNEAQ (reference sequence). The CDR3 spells CSSTPVGNTEAFF. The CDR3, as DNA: TGTTCCAGCACGCCAGTTGGGAACACTGAAGCTTTCTTT.

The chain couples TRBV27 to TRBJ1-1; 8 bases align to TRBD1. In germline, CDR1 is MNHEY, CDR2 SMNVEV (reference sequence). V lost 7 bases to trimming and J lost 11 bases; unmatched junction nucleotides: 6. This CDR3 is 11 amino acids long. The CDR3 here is CASTSGGLAFF. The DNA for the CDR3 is TGTGCCAGCACCTCAGGGGGCTTGGCTTTCTTT.

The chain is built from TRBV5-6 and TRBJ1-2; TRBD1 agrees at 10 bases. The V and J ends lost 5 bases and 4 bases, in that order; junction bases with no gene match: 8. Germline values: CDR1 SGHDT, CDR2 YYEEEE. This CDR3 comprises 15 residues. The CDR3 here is CASRGDRGPVYGYTF. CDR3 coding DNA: TGTGCCAGCAGGGGCGACAGGGGGCCCGTCTATGGCTACACCTTC.

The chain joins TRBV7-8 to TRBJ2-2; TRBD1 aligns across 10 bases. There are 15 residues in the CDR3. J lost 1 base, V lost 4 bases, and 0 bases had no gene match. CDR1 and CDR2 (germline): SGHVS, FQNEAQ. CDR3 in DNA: TGTGCCAGCAGCTGGGACAGGGGGAACACCGGGGAGCTGTTTTTT. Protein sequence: CASSWDRGNTGELFF.

In DNA, the CDR3 is TGCGCCAGCAGCCGGACGACCGGGGGGGAGCAGTTCTTC. This sequence encodes CASSRTTGGEQFF. V and J are TRBV5-1 and TRBJ2-1; 7 bases line up with TRBD2. The germline CDR1 and CDR2 sequences are SGHRS and YFSETQ. The junction had 8 bases not matched to a gene; V was cut back by 4 bases and J by 10 bases. This CDR3 has 13 residues. Drawing the rest from reference TRBV5-1 and TRBJ2-1, the complete variable domain is KAGVTQTPRYLIKTRGQQVTLSCSPISGHRSVSWYQQTPGQGLQFLFEYFSETQRNKGNFPGRFSGRQFSNSRSEMNVSTLELGDSALYLCASSRTTGGEQFFGPGTRLTVL.

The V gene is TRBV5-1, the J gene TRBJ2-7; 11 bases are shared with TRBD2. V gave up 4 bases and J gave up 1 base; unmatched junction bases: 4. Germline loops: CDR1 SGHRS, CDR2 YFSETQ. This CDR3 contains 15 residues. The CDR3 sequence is CASSLTSGGSYEQYF. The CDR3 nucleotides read TGCGCCAGCAGCCTCACTAGCGGGGGATCCTACGAGCAGTACTTC. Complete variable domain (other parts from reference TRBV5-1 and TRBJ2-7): KAGVTQTPRYLIKTRGQQVTLSCSPISGHRSVSWYQQTPGQGLQFLFEYFSETQRNKGNFPGRFSGRQFSNSRSEMNVSTLELGDSALYLCASSLTSGGSYEQYFGPGTRLTVT.